The source of this T cell receptor (beta chain) is a study of shared clonotypes between healthy human individuals. The table came from immunoSEQ multiplex PCR; TCRdb's copy has only in-frame clones and leaves some out. The table has approximately 500,000 clones, about 80% seen once; the top ten hold under 15%. Material: PBMCs. The sequence was obtained from a woman in her thirties or forties in good health. Some clones in this sample may be carry-over from other donors' samples.

The CDR3 nucleotides read TGTGCCAGCAGCTTAACCAGGGACAATGAGCAGTTCTTC. This gives the protein CASSLTRDNEQFF. The J gene is TRBJ2-1, the V gene TRBV7-3; maybe TRBD1 (5 bases). This CDR3 is built from 13 residues. Germline CDR1 SGHTA, CDR2 FQGTGA. With 0 bases removed from V and 5 bases from J, the gap between germline ends came to 5 bases.